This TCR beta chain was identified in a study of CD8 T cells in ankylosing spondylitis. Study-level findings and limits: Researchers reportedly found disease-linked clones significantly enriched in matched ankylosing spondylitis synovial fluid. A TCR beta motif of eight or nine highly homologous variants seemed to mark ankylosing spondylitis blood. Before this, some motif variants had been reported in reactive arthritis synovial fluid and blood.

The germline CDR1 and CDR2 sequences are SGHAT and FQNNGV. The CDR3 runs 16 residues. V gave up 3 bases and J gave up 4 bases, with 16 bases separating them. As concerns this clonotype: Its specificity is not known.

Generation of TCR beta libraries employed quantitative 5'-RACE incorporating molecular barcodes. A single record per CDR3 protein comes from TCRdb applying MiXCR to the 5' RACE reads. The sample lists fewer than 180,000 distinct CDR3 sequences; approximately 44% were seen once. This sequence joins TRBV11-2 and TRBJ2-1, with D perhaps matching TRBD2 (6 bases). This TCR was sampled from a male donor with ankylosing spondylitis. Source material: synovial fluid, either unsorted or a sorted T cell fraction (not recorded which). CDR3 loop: CASSFPRGGGYNEQFF. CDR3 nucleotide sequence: TGTGCCAGCAGCTTCCCCCGGGGAGGAGGGTACAATGAGCAGTTCTTC.